This TCR beta chain was sequenced in a study of shared clonotypes between healthy human individuals (dated by TCRdb to about 2020). With respect to the entire study: The cohort comprised a couple of women and a few men aged 18 to 49 years. For each donor, CD4 naive and CD4 memory were each given three plates, CD8 naive was given two plates, and CD8 memory was given one plate. Blood TCR repertoires of a handful of healthy adults were deeply sequenced to estimate repertoire size and the extent of clonotype sharing between individuals. Different laboratories and diverse techniques were used to prepare libraries and sequence TCR repertoires, to increase sequencing depth and limit assay-specific biases. Per donor, leukapheresis produced somewhere between about 0.9 and 9 billion PBMCs.

Here is what the overall study found, with its caveats: Naive subsets generally had larger estimated clonotype richness than memory subsets. Rarefaction of sorted-subset datasets indicated incomplete sequencing despite the large sequencing depth. Around 5% of naive CD4, 3.5% of naive CD8, about 2.4% of memory CD4, and about 0.4% of memory CD8 clonotypes were shared across several donors. Compared with non-shared clonotypes, clonotypes shared by all four sorted-subset donors had higher generation probabilities. Sampling was limited to blood, and TCR repertoires in tissue likely differ from TCR repertoires in blood. Pairwise subsampling indicated that sequencing depth was expected to affect the degree of clonotype sharing among donors. Because the study included a small number of donors, the genetic and exposure-history diversity represented was limited.

On this clone: This clone's antigen is unknown. No qualities accompany the bases; no much larger clone lies one base away.

TCR CDR3 regions were amplified from genomic DNA by multiplex PCR using the deep immunoSEQ assay. Extracted genomic DNA from each cell subset was spread evenly across all wells of several immunoSEQ 96-well plates, with each plate serving as a replicate. For sorted subsets, each replicate PCR was loaded with roughly 0.2 ug genomic DNA, equivalent to about 33,000 T cell genomes. Purified libraries were quantified with a Qubit 3.0 fluorometer, sized on a Bioanalyzer 2100, and re-quantified with the KAPA Library Quantification kit. Every immunoSEQ 96-well plate was sequenced on a separate single-read 150-cycle Illumina NextSeq 550 flow cell. The authors processed their data as follows. Because the immunoSEQ output included only junctional sequences and no quality scores, the filtering could not be the same as the filtering used for full-length reads. To assign V/J genes and CDR3, sequences were annotated using PyIR, a Python wrapper for IgBLAST v1.9, with IMGT germline references. Any read was removed if the V/J assignment was weak (E-value above 1e-6), the CDR3 was missing, or the read contained stop codons, out-of-frame junctions, or ambiguous translated residues. V3J clonotypes were defined as sequences sharing an identical inferred V gene, J gene, and CDR3 amino acid sequence. The percentage overlap between two repertoires was calculated by dividing the number of shared unique clonotypes by the size of the smaller repertoire. Richness of each repertoire was evaluated using RTK rarefaction, the Chao1 estimator, and Recon v2.1 estimates of unobserved clonotypes. Generation probabilities for all TCRbeta clonotypes obtained by the gDNA method from a handful of donors were computed using OLGA. The table was pulled from immuneACCESS by TCRdb, which kept in-frame rearrangements only. Such tables lose some clones; where checked, under half of the loss comes from unresolved V genes, and the rest has no known cause. V, J and clone size were drawn from that table, and D and trimming were deduced from the DNA. The sample contains 2 million to 2.5 million clones, roughly 92% of them found a single time. Approximately 0.4% of the sample rests with the top ten.

Healthy HIV-negative adults with no recently reported acute infections or vaccinations were included as donors. Only Caucasian adults living in Nashville, Tennessee, USA were represented among the donors. CD4+ T cells were enriched by magnetic negative selection, after which naive cells were positively selected on CD45RA and the negative fraction was taken as the memory subset. After blood collection by leukapheresis, PBMCs were isolated using Ficoll-Histopaque density gradient centrifugation and then cryopreserved in the vapor phase of liquid nitrogen. Analytical flow cytometry was used to check the purity and quantity of every magnetically sorted T cell population. Genomic DNA was isolated from each sorted fraction and quantified by UV absorbance on a Nanodrop 2000c. The CDR3 runs 12 amino acids, cysteine and phenylalanine included. The DNA shown is the 36-base CDR3, in frame from base 1. The germline V gene sets CDR1 to MGHDK and CDR2 to SYGVNS. The V and J ends are trimmed by 11 bases and 4 bases, leaving 12 bases between them.

Sequencing input: naive CD4+ T cells from PBMCs. The sample's cell subset or site label is to be understood as: CD45RA+ positively selected. This clonotype originated in a man aged 18 to 35 in good health. Some clones in this sample may be carry-over from other donors' samples. The rearranged chain carries TRBV25-1 and TRBJ1-5; possibly the D gene is TRBD1, per 6 matching bases. The CDR3 region reads CAPEGENQPQHF. The nucleotides read TGTGCCCCCGAGGGGGAAAATCAGCCCCAGCATTTT.